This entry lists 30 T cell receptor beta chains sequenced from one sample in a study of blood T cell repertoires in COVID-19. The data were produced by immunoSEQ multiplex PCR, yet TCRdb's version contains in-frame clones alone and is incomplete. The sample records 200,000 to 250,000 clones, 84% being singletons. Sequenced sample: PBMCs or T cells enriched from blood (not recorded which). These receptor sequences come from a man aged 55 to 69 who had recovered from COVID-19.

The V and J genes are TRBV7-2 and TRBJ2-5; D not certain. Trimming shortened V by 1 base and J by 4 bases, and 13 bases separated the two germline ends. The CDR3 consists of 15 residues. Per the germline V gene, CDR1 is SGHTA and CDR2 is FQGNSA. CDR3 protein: CASSLVPRRGETQYF. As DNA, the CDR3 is TGTGCCAGCAGCTTAGTTCCCCGCCGCGGAGAGACCCAGTACTTC.

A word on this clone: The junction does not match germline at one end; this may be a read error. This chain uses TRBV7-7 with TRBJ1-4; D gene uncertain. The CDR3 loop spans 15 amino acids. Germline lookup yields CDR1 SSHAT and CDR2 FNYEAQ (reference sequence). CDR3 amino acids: CASSLSYGSGEKLFF. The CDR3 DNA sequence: TGTGCTAGCAGCTTAAGTTACGGAAGCGGTGAAAAACTGTTTTTT.

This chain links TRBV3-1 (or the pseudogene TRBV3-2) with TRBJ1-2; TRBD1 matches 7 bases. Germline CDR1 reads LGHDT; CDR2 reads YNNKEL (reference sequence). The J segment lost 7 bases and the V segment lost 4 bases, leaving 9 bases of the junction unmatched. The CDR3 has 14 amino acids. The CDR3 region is CASSPTGVGGGYTF. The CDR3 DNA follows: TGTGCCAGCAGCCCCACAGGGGTTGGAGGTGGCTACACCTTC.

CDR3 amino acids: CSVEGRQGYETQYF. The CDR3 DNA is TGCAGCGTTGAGGGGAGACAGGGCTACGAGACCCAGTACTTC. V usage is TRBV29-1 and J usage is TRBJ2-5; 7 bases are a match to TRBD1. The CDR3 is 14 residues long. The V gene end was trimmed by 3 bases and the J gene end by 5 bases; junction bases not matched to a gene: 9. The V gene's germline CDR1 is SQVTM and CDR2 ANQGSEA.

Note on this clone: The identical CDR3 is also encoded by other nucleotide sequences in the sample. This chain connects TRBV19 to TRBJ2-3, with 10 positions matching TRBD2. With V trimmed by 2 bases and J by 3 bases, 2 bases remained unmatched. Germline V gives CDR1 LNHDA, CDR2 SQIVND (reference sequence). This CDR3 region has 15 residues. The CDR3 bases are TGTGCCAGTAGTATACAGCGGGGGGGGACAGATACGCAGTATTTT. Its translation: CASSIQRGGTDTQYF.

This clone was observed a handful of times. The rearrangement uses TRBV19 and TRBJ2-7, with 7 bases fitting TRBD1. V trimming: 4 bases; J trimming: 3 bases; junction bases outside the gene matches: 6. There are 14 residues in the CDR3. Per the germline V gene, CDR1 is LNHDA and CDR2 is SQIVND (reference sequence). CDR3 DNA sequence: TGTGCCAGTAGTACACGGACAGGTAACTACGAGCAGTACTTC. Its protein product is CASSTRTGNYEQYF.

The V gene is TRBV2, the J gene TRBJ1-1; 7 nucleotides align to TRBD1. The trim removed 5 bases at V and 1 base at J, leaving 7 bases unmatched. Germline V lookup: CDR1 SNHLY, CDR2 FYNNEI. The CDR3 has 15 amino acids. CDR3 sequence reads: CASSRTDRANTEAFF. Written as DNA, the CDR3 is TGTGCCAGCAGTAGAACAGACAGGGCGAACACTGAAGCTTTCTTT.

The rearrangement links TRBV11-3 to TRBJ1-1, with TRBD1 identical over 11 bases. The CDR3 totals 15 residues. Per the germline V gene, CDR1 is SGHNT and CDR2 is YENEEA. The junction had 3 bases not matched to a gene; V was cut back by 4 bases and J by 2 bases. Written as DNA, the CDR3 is TGTGCCAGCAGCTCTGGGACAGGGGGTAACACTGAAGCTTTCTTT. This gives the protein CASSSGTGGNTEAFF. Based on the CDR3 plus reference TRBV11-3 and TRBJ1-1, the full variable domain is EAGVVQSPRYKIIEKKQPVAFWCNPISGHNTLYWYLQNLGQGPELLIRYENEEAVDDSQLPKDRFSAERLKGVDSTLKIQPAELGDSAVYLCASSSGTGGNTEAFFGQGTRLTVV.

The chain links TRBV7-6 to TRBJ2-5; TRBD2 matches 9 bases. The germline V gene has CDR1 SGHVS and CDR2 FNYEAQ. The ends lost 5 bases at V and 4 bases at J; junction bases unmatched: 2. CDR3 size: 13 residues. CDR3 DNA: TGTGCCAGCAGCCGGACTAGCGCAGAGACCCAGTACTTC. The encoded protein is CASSRTSAETQYF.

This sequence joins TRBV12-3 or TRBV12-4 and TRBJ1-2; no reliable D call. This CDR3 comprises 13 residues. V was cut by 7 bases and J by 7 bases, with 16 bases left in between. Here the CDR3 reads CASTTGIAGGYTF. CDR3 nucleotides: TGTGCCAGCACTACCGGGATCGCGGGTGGCTACACCTTC.

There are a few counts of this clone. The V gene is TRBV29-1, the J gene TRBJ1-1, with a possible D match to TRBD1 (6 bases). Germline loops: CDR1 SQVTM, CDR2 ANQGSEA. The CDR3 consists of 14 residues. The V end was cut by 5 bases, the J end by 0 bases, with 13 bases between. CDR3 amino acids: CSVPRDTVNTEAFF. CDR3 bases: TGCAGCGTTCCAAGGGACACAGTGAACACTGAAGCTTTCTTT. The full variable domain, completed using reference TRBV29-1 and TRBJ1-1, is SAVISQKPSRDICQRGTSLTIQCQVDSQVTMMFWYRQQPGQSLTLIATANQGSEATYESGFVIDKFPISRPNLTFSTLTVSNMSPEDSSIYLCSVPRDTVNTEAFFGQGTRLTVV.

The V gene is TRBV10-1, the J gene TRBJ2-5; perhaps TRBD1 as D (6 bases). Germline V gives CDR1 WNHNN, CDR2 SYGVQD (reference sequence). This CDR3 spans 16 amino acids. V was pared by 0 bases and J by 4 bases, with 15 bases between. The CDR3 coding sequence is TGCGCCAGCAGTGAGTCGGGGGCAGCCTCCCCAGAGACCCAGTACTTC. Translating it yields CASSESGAASPETQYF.

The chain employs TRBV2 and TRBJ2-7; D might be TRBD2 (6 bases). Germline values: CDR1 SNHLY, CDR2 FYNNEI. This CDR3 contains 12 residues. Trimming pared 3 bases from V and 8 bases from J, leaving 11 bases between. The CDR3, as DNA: TGTGCCAGCAGTGAGGGACTTCAACAGCAGTACTTC. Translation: CASSEGLQQQYF.

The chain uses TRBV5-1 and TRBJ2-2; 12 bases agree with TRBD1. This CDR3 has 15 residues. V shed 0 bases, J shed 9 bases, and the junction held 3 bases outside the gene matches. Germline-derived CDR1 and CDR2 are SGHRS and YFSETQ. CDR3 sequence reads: CASSLAGQGARELFF. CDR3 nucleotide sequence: TGCGCCAGCAGCTTGGCGGGACAGGGGGCCCGGGAGCTGTTTTTT.

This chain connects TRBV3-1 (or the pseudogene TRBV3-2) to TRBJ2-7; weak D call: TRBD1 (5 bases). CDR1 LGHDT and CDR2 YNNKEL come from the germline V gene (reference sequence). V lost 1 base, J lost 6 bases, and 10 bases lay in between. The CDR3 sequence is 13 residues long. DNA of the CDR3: TGTGCCAGCAGCCAAGGGACATGGAGCGAGCAGTACTTC. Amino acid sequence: CASSQGTWSEQYF.

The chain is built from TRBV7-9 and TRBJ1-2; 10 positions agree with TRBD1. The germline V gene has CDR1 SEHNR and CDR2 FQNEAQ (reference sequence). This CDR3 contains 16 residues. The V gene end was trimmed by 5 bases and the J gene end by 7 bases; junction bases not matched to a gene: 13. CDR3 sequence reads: CASSPRGQGLSGGYTF. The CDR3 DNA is TGTGCCAGCAGCCCAAGGGGACAGGGGCTTTCCGGTGGCTACACCTTC.

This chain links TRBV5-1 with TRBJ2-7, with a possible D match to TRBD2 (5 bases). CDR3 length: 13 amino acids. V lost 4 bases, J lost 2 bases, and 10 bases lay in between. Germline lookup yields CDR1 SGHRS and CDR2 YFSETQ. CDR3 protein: CASSAGETYEQYF. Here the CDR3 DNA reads TGCGCCAGCAGCGCGGGTGAGACCTACGAGCAGTACTTC.

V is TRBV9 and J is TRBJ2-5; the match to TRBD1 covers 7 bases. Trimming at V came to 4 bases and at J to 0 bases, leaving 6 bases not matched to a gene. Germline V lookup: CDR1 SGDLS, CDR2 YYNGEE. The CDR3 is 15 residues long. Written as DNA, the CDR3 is TGTGCCAGCAGCATGGGACAGACGTACCAAGAGACCCAGTACTTC. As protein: CASSMGQTYQETQYF.

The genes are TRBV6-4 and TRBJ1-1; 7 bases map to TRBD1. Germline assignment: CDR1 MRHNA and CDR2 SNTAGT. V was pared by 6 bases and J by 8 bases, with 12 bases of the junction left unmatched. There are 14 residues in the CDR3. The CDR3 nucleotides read TGTGCCAGCAGAGACACCGACAGGGCAACCGAAGCTTTCTTT. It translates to CASRDTDRATEAFF.

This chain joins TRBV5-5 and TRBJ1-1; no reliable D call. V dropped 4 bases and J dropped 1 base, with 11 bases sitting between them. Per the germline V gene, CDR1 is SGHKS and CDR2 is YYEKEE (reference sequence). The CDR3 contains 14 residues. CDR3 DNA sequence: TGTGCCAGCAGCATTTGGGCGGGGAACACTGAAGCTTTCTTT. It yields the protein CASSIWAGNTEAFF.

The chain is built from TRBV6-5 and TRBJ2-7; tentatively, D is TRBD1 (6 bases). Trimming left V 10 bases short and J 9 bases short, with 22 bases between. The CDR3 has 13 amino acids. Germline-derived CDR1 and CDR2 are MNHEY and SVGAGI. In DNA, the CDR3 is TGTGCCACCCGGGGTAGCCAGGGGCAAGCGCAGTACTTC. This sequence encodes CATRGSQGQAQYF.

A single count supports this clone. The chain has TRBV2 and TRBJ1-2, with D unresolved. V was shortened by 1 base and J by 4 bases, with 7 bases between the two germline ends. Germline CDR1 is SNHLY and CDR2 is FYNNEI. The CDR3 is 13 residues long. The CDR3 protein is CASSEVPSYGYTF. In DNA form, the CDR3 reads TGTGCCAGCAGTGAAGTTCCTAGCTATGGCTACACCTTC. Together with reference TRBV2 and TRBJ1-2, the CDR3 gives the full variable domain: EPEVTQTPSHQVTQMGQEVILRCVPISNHLYFYWYRQILGQKVEFLVSFYNNEISEKSEIFDDQFSVERPDGSNFTLKIRSTKLEDSAMYFCASSEVPSYGYTFGSGTRLTVV.

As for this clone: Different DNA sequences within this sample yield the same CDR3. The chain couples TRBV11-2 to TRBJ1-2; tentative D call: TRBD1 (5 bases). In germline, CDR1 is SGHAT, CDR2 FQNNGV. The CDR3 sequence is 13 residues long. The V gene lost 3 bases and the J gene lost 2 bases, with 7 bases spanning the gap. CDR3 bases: TGTGCCAGCAGCTTCGACAGAAACTATGGCTACACCTTC. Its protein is CASSFDRNYGYTF.

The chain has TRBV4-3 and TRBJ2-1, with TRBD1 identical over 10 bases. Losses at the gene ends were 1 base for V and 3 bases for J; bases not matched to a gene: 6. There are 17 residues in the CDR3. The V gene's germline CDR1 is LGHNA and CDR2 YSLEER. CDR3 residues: CASSQGAGTGVYNEQFF. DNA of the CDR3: TGCGCCAGCAGCCAAGGGGCCGGGACAGGGGTCTACAATGAGCAGTTCTTC.

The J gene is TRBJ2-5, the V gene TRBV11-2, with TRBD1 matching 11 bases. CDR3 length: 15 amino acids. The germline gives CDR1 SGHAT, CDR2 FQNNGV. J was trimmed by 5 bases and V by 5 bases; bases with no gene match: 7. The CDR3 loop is CASSVGTGGRETQYF. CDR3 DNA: TGTGCCAGCAGCGTTGGGACAGGGGGAAGGGAGACCCAGTACTTC. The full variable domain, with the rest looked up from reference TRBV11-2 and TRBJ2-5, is EAGVAQSPRYKIIEKRQSVAFWCNPISGHATLYWYQQILGQGPKLLIQFQNNGVVDDSQLPKDRFSAERLKGVDSTLKIQPAKLEDSAVYLCASSVGTGGRETQYFGPGTRLLVL.

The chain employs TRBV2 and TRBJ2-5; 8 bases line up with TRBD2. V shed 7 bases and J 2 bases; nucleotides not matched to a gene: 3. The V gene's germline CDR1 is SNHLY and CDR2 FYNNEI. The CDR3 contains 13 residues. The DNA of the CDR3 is TGTGCCAGCATGTTAGCGGGGCAAGAGACCCAGTACTTC. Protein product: CASMLAGQETQYF.

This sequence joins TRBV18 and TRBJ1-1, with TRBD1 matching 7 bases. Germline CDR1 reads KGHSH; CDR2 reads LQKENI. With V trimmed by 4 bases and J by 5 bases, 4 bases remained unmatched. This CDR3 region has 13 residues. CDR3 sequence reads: CASSLTTGTEAFF. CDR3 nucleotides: TGTGCCAGCTCACTAACGACAGGGACTGAAGCTTTCTTT.

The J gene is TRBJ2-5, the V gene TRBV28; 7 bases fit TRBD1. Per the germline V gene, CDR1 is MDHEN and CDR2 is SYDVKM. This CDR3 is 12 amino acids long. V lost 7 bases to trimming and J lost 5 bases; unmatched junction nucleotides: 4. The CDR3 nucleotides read TGTGCCAGCATAGGGGGCGGGGAGACCCAGTACTTC. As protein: CASIGGGETQYF.

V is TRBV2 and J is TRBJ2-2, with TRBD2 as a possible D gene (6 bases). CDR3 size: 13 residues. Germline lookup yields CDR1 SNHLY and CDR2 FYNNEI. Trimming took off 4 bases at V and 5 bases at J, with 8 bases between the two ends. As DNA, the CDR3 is TGTGCCAGCAGTGTCGGGGGAACCGGGGAGCTGTTTTTT. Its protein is CASSVGGTGELFF.

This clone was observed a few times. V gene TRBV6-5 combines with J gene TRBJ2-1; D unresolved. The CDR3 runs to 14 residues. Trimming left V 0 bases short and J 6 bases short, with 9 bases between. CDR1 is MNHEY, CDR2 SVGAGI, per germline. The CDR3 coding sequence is TGTGCCAGCAGTTACTCGGGCAGCCGCAATGAGCAGTTCTTC. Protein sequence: CASSYSGSRNEQFF.